The rows below give T cell receptor beta chains drawn from one sample of a study of CD8 T cells in Susac syndrome. TCRdb analysed the immunoSEQ multiplex PCR reads with MiXCR anew, one entry per CDR3 protein. The repertoire holds tens of thousands of distinct CDR3 sequences, with 90% to 95% as singletons. Sequences were obtained from CD8+ T cells from PBMCs. All receptors derive from a human donor in good health. The CDR3 runs from the conserved cysteine through the conserved F or W. The order of the fields is D gene, J gene, V gene, clone size, CDR3 protein, CDR3 DNA. D genes are given only for firm matches. Rows may omit the clone size; those that give it use once, few, many or a size class.

>NA|TRBJ1-1|TRBV7-9|NA
CASSSTENTEAFF
TGTGCCAGCAGCTCCACAGAGAACACTGAAGCTTTCTTT
>NA|TRBJ2-3|TRBV5-5|NA
CASSYEGGPGDTQYF
TGTGCCAGCAGCTACGAGGGGGGGCCCGGAGATACGCAGTATTTT
>TRBD1|TRBJ1-4|TRBV30|once
CAWSPPGQGGAANEKLFF
TGTGCCTGGAGTCCCCCCGGACAGGGGGGGGCTGCTAATGAAAAACTGTTTTTT
>NA|TRBJ2-5|TRBV3-1|NA
CASSLQRAGGRRETQYF
TGTGCCAGCAGCCTTCAGCGGGCCGGGGGGCGAAGGGAGACCCAGTACTTC
>TRBD1|TRBJ2-5|TRBV6-2/TRBV6-3|NA
CASSYSPGGGAQYF
TGTGCCAGCAGTTACTCACCAGGGGGCGGGGCCCAGTACTTC
>TRBD1|TRBJ2-3|TRBV5-1|few
CASTSEGQGPDTQYF
TGCGCCAGCACCTCCGAGGGACAGGGACCAGATACGCAGTATTTT
>NA|TRBJ2-7|TRBV4-3|NA
CASSPIGDGDYEQYF
TGCGCCAGCAGCCCCATCGGGGACGGAGATTACGAGCAGTACTTC
>NA|TRBJ2-5|TRBV28|once
CASSVLAPHETQYF
TGTGCCAGCAGTGTGCTAGCGCCCCATGAGACCCAGTACTTC
>TRBD1|TRBJ2-5|TRBV28|NA
CASSRGQGQETQYF
TGTGCCAGCAGTAGGGGACAGGGCCAAGAGACCCAGTACTTC
>TRBD1|TRBJ1-1|TRBV27|NA
CASSEQGARPAFF
TGTGCCAGCAGCGAACAGGGGGCCCGTCCAGCTTTCTTT
>NA|TRBJ2-2|TRBV6-5|NA
CASRYAEQNTGELFF
TGTGCCAGCAGGTACGCGGAACAGAACACCGGGGAGCTGTTTTTT
>NA|TRBJ2-7|TRBV2|NA
CASTNSYEQYF
TGTGCCAGCACCAACAGCTACGAGCAGTACTTC
>NA|TRBJ2-7|TRBV3-1|once
CASSLDIAYEQYF
TGTGCCAGCAGCCTAGACATCGCCTACGAGCAGTACTTC
>NA|TRBJ2-1|TRBV12-3/TRBV12-4|NA
CASSSRDSIYNEQFF
TGTGCCAGCAGTTCCCGGGACTCGATCTACAATGAGCAGTTCTTC
>TRBD1|TRBJ1-2|TRBV27|NA
CASSYRGFQNYGYTF
TGTGCCAGCTCTTACAGGGGGTTCCAGAACTATGGCTACACCTTC
>NA|TRBJ2-7|TRBV7-9|NA
CASSLVGQKVLDEQYF
TGTGCCAGCAGCTTAGTAGGCCAGAAGGTCCTAGACGAGCAGTACTTC
>NA|TRBJ2-3|TRBV20-1|NA
CSALRRDRDTDTQYF
TGCAGTGCTCTCCGGAGGGACAGAGACACAGATACGCAGTATTTT
>NA|TRBJ1-1|TRBV29-1|NA
CSVEPPGGNTEAFF
TGCAGCGTTGAACCCCCGGGGGGGAACACTGAAGCTTTCTTT
>TRBD1|TRBJ2-7|TRBV6-1|NA
CASTKGTGGSYEQYF
TGTGCCAGCACGAAGGGGACAGGGGGTTCCTACGAGCAGTACTTC
>NA|TRBJ2-2|TRBV11-1|NA
CASSLRAGEGPGELFF
TGTGCCAGCAGCTTACGGGCAGGGGAGGGGCCCGGGGAGCTGTTTTTT
>NA|TRBJ2-7|TRBV11-2|NA
CAIEEEEGSYEQYF
TGTGCCATTGAGGAGGAAGAGGGCTCCTACGAGCAGTACTTC
>TRBD1|TRBJ2-1|TRBV7-9|NA
CASSRTGDEQFF
TGTGCCAGCAGTAGGACAGGGGATGAGCAGTTCTTC
>NA|TRBJ1-5|TRBV7-9|once
CASGLGGGIQPQHF
TGTGCCAGCGGCTTAGGTGGAGGGATTCAGCCCCAGCATTTT
>NA|TRBJ1-1|TRBV30|NA
CAWNQGRNTEAFF
TGTGCTTGGAATCAGGGTAGGAACACTGAAGCTTTCTTT
>TRBD1|TRBJ2-7|TRBV6-2/TRBV6-3|few
CASTRDSDIYEQYF
TGTGCCAGCACCCGGGACAGTGATATCTACGAGCAGTACTTC
>TRBD1|TRBJ1-6|TRBV18|NA
CASSPRTGGYNSPLHF
TGTGCCAGCTCACCACGTACAGGGGGTTATAATTCACCCCTCCACTTT
>TRBD1|TRBJ2-5|TRBV24-1|NA
CATSDPIGQGRETQYF
TGTGCCACCAGTGATCCCATAGGACAGGGCAGGGAGACCCAGTACTTC
>NA|TRBJ1-1|TRBV12-5|NA
CASGVPGTEVFF
TGTGCTAGTGGTGTCCCAGGCACTGAAGTTTTCTTT
>TRBD1|TRBJ1-1|TRBV20-1|NA
CSAPGQGHAEAFF
TGCAGTGCTCCCGGACAGGGTCACGCTGAAGCTTTCTTT
>TRBD1|TRBJ2-1|TRBV5-1|NA
CASSHRGIANEQFF
TGCGCCAGCAGCCACAGGGGTATCGCCAATGAGCAGTTCTTC
>NA|TRBJ2-4|TRBV11-2|NA
CASSLEDLAKNIQYF
TGTGCCAGCAGCTTAGAGGATCTAGCCAAAAACATTCAGTACTTC
>NA|TRBJ2-1|TRBV3-1|NA
CASSQDSMGGVFEQFF
TGTGCCAGCAGCCAAGATTCTATGGGCGGGGTGTTTGAGCAGTTCTTC
>TRBD2|TRBJ2-3|TRBV4-3|once
CASSQDSLAGDSTDTQYF
TGCGCCAGCAGCCAAGATTCCCTAGCGGGGGATAGCACAGATACGCAGTATTTT
>TRBD1|TRBJ2-1|TRBV12-5|NA
CASGLLLTGGAHNEQFF
TGTGCTAGTGGTTTGCTTCTGACAGGGGGCGCCCACAATGAGCAGTTCTTC
>TRBD2|TRBJ2-5|TRBV3-1|NA
CASSQDIGASGGARETQYF
TGTGCCAGCAGCCAAGATATCGGAGCTAGCGGGGGGGCGAGAGAGACCCAGTACTTC
>NA|TRBJ2-7|TRBV5-4|NA
CASSFGPAYEQYF
TGTGCCAGCAGCTTTGGTCCGGCCTACGAGCAGTACTTC
>TRBD1|TRBJ2-7|TRBV3-1|NA
CASSHGPGQGYEQYF
TGTGCCAGCAGCCACGGCCCGGGACAGGGATACGAGCAGTACTTC
>NA|TRBJ1-5|TRBV12-3/TRBV12-4|NA
CASSQVPPLSNQPQHF
TGTGCCAGCAGCCAGGTCCCGCCTTTAAGCAATCAGCCCCAGCATTTT
>NA|TRBJ1-3|TRBV7-7|NA
CASSVAVASGNTIYF
TGTGCCAGCAGCGTGGCAGTCGCCTCTGGAAACACCATATATTTT
>TRBD1|TRBJ1-5|TRBV11-2|NA
CASSPSGGQGGQPQHF
TGTGCCAGCAGCCCCTCCGGAGGACAGGGGGGCCAGCCCCAGCATTTT
>NA|TRBJ1-1|TRBV28|NA
CASSALAGMNTEAFF
TGTGCCAGCAGCGCTTTGGCAGGTATGAACACTGAAGCTTTCTTT
>TRBD1|TRBJ1-4|TRBV5-1|NA
CASSVEQGYEKLFF
TGCGCCAGCAGCGTAGAACAGGGGTATGAAAAACTGTTTTTT
>TRBD1|TRBJ2-7|TRBV6-5|NA
CASSSWTGDTYEQYF
TGTGCCAGCAGTTCTTGGACAGGGGATACCTACGAGCAGTACTTC